A selection of T cell receptor beta chains follows, all from one sample in a study of blood T cell repertoires in COVID-19. Profiling relied on immunoSEQ multiplex PCR, and the TCRdb table lists in-frame clones only, not all of them. The table includes 30,000 or so clones, just over 85% detected once. The sample was peripheral blood. The receptors were gathered from a woman older than 75 with active or convalescent COVID-19. Each CDR3 is given with its conserved first and last residue. A D gene is named only where the DNA matches it firmly. For some rows the clone size is stated as once, few or many, or as a class when expanded; others skip it.

d_call j_call cdr3_length v_call clone_size cdr3_nt cdr3_aa
. TRBJ1-6 14 TRBV25-1 . TGTGCCAGCAGTGAACCCCAATCGCGATCACCCCTCCACTTT CASSEPQSRSPLHF
. TRBJ2-7 14 TRBV27 . TGTGCCAGCAAACAGGCCTCGGCGGCGGATCAGCAGTACTTC CASKQASAADQQYF
. TRBJ1-3 14 TRBV6-4 . TGTGCCAGCAACAGGGTGGTCTCTGGAAACACCATATATTTT CASNRVVSGNTIYF
. TRBJ1-3 15 TRBV5-4 . TGTGCCAGCAGCCCGGGACGGGGACTAGGAAACACCATATATTTT CASSPGRGLGNTIYF
. TRBJ2-5 12 TRBV12-3/TRBV12-4 . TGTGCCAGCAGCCCCGGCGGGGAGACCCAGTACTTC CASSPGGETQYF
. TRBJ2-1 12 TRBV5-4 once TGTGCCAGCAGCCGAACAGGGTATGAGCAGTTCTTC CASSRTGYEQFF
. TRBJ2-7 13 TRBV6-5 . TGTGCCACCTCCTACAGACATAGCTACGAGCAGTACTTC CATSYRHSYEQYF
. TRBJ1-1 13 TRBV4-3 . TGCGCCAGCAGCCATACAGGGAACACTGAAGCTTTCTTT CASSHTGNTEAFF
. TRBJ1-1 17 TRBV7-2 . TGTGCCAGCAGCCCTAACCGAGGCGGCAGGGCTAACACTGAAGCTTTCTTT CASSPNRGGRANTEAFF
TRBD1 TRBJ2-3 16 TRBV5-1 . TGCGCCAGCAGCTCAAGACAGGGGGGGAAGACAGATACGCAGTATTTT CASSSRQGGKTDTQYF
TRBD2 TRBJ2-3 15 TRBV2 . TGTGCCAGCAGTGAGAGACTAGCGGGAGGAGATACGCAGTATTTT CASSERLAGGDTQYF
TRBD2 TRBJ2-7 15 TRBV7-2 . TGTGCCAGCAGCTTAGGAGCGGGAGGTTACTACGAGCAGTACTTC CASSLGAGGYYEQYF
. TRBJ2-3 15 TRBV29-1 . TGCAGCGTGGAACCCCGGGACACCACCACAGATACGCAGTATTTT CSVEPRDTTTDTQYF
. TRBJ1-5 14 TRBV19 . TGTGCCAGTAGTATAGATAGTTCCAATCAGCCCCAGCATTTT CASSIDSSNQPQHF
. TRBJ2-7 14 TRBV6-5 . TGTGCCAGCAGCGGACAGAAGGGGCCCTACGAGCAGTACTTC CASSGQKGPYEQYF
TRBD1 TRBJ2-1 15 TRBV5-6 . TGTGCCAGCAGCTTTCTAGGACAGGGATGGAATGAGCAGTTCTTC CASSFLGQGWNEQFF
. TRBJ1-3 16 TRBV5-4 . TGTGCCAGCAGCTTGGGAGGGAGGGAGGCTGGAAACACCATATATTTT CASSLGGREAGNTIYF
. TRBJ2-3 16 TRBV9 . TGTGCCAGCAGCGTAGGATGGGGGGATAGATCAGATACGCAGTATTTT CASSVGWGDRSDTQYF
. TRBJ1-1 15 TRBV3-1/TRBV3-2 . TGTGCCAGCAGCCAGCAATTGAGGCTGAACACTGAAGCTTTCTTT CASSQQLRLNTEAFF
TRBD1 TRBJ2-7 17 TRBV7-2 . TGTGCCAGCAGCTTCGGACAGGGCTTGGGGAATAAATACGAGCAGTACTTC CASSFGQGLGNKYEQYF
TRBD2 TRBJ2-5 14 TRBV10-3 . TGTGCCACCAGCGGGGGGGCCGGGCAAGAGACCCAGTACTTC CATSGGAGQETQYF
. TRBJ1-6 13 TRBV6-6 . TGTGCCAGCAGTACCACACAGGGTTCACCCCTCCACTTT CASSTTQGSPLHF
TRBD1 TRBJ2-3 19 TRBV5-1 . TGCGCCAGCAGCTTGGAACCCCCCGGGACAGGGGTCCGTACAGATACGCAGTATTTT CASSLEPPGTGVRTDTQYF
. TRBJ1-2 16 TRBV19 . TGTGCCAGTAGTGGAATGACAGCTCAACTTAACTATGGCTACACCTTC CASSGMTAQLNYGYTF
. TRBJ2-7 11 TRBV28 . TGTGCCAGCAGTTTACTATACGAGCAGTACTTC CASSLLYEQYF
TRBD1 TRBJ2-1 15 TRBV28 . TGTGCCAGCAGTTTCGGGACAGGAAGGCGAGGGGAGCAGTTCTTC CASSFGTGRRGEQFF